One and the same sample provided the 2 T cell receptor beta chains below, sequenced in a study of HIV-infected patients and healthy controls. Approximately 500 ng RNA was reverse transcribed with alpha and beta constant-region primers. Alpha and beta chain libraries were made separately by chain-specific third strand synthesis with multiplexing indices. TCRdb ran MiXCR on the 5' RACE reads and lists one entry per CDR3 protein. Of around 18,000 distinct CDR3 sequences listed, around a tenth are singletons. Whole blood was used without fractionation, so all unsorted peripheral T cells were included. Source material: blood. All receptors come from an adult in good health.

There are many counts of this clonotype. The chain links TRBV10-2 to TRBJ2-2; D possibly matches TRBD1 or TRBD2 (5 bases each). The CDR3 contains 15 residues. Germline V gives CDR1 WSHSY, CDR2 SAAADI. V was trimmed by 3 bases and J by 8 bases, leaving 16 bases between them. The CDR3 loop is CASSETQLGAGELFF. CDR3 bases: TGCGCCAGCAGTGAAACCCAGCTCGGGGCTGGGGAGCTGTTTTTT.

This clonotype is termed medium-sized (0.01 to 0.1%). The chain carries TRBV6-4 and TRBJ2-3; 12 positions agree with TRBD2. Unmatched junction bases numbered 5, after V lost 3 bases and J lost 1 base. Germline V CDR1 and CDR2: MRHNA, SNTAGT. This CDR3 comprises 17 residues. For the CDR3, the DNA is TGTGCCAGCAGTGAGACTAGCGGGAGCGGCGGCACAGATACGCAGTATTTT. Encoded protein: CASSETSGSGGTDTQYF.